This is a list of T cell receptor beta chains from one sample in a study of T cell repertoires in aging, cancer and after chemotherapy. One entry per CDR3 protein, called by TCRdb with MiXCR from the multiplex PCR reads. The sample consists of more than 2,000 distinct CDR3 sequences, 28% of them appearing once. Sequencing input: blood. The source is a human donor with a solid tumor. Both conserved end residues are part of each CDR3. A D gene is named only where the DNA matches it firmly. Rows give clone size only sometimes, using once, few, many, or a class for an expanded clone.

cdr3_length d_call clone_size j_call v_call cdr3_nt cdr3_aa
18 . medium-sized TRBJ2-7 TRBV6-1 TGTGCCAGCAGTGAAGCGCGGATGGCGGGGACACAGTCCTACGAGCAGTACTTC CASSEARMAGTQSYEQYF
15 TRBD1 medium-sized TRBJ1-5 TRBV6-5 TGTGCCAGCAGGCAAACAGGGGGTAGCAATCAGCCCCAGCATTTT CASRQTGGSNQPQHF
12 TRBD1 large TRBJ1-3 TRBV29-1 TGCAGCGTTCGACAGGGGGCAGACACCATATATTTT CSVRQGADTIYF
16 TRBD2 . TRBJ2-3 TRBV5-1 TGCGCCAGCAGCACAAGGCCGGGACTAGCGTTAGATACGCAGTATTTT CASSTRPGLALDTQYF
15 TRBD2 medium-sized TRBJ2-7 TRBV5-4 TGTGCCAGCAGCGGACGGACTAGCGGGATTGGCGAGCAGTACTTC CASSGRTSGIGEQYF
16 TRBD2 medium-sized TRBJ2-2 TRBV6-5 TGTGCCAGCAGGGCCAGAGGCGGGAGGGGAACCGGGGAGCTGTTTTTT CASRARGGRGTGELFF
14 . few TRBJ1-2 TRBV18 TGTGCCAGCTCACCCCAGGGGAGTAACTATGGCTACACCTTC CASSPQGSNYGYTF
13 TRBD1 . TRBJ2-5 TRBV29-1 TGCAGCACGGGACAGGGCTTCCAAGAGACCCAGTACTTC CSTGQGFQETQYF
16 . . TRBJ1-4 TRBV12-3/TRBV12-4 TGTGCCAGCAGTCCCCTAAGGAGGGAAAAAGATGAAAAACTGTTTTTT CASSPLRREKDEKLFF
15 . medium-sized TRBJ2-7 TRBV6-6 TGTGCCAGCCCCCCGGGACAAAATTTACCCTACGAGCAGTACTTC CASPPGQNLPYEQYF
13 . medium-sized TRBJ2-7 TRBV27 TGTGCCAGCCAAAAGGGTCCTCTGTACGAGCAGTACTTC CASQKGPLYEQYF
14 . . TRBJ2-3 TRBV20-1 TGCAGTGCTAGCAGCAGGGAGTTCACAGATACGCAGTATTTT CSASSREFTDTQYF
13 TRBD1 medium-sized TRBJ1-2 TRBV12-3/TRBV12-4 TGTGCCAGCAGTCTACAGGGGTTAGGCGGCTACACCTTC CASSLQGLGGYTF
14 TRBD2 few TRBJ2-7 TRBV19 TGTGCCAGTAGTACCGGGACTAGCCGAGACGAGCAGTACTTC CASSTGTSRDEQYF
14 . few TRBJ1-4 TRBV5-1 TGCGCCAGCAGCTCAGGTGGCCAACTTAACGGTCTGTTTTTT CASSSGGQLNGLFF
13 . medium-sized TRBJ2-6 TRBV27 TGTGCCAGCAGTTTCGCCGGGGCCAACGTCCTGACTTTC CASSFAGANVLTF
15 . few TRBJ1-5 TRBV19 TGTGCCACCCGGGACAACGGTTATAGCAATCAGCCCCAGCATTTT CATRDNGYSNQPQHF
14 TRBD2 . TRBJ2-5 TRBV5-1 TGCGCCAGCAGCTTGGGGCAGGGAGGGGAGACCCAGTACTTC CASSLGQGGETQYF
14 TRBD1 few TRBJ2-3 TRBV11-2 TGTGCCAGCAGCTCCCCGGGACAGAGGGGTACGCAGTATTTT CASSSPGQRGTQYF
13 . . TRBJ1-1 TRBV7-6 TGTGCCAGCAGCTTAGCCCGGGGGGGTGAAGCTTTCTTT CASSLARGGEAFF
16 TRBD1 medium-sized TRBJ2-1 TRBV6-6 TGTGCCAGCAGTCATCCGGGACAGGGGGCGTGGAATGAGCAGTTCTTC CASSHPGQGAWNEQFF
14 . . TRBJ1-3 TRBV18 TGTGCCAGCTCGCCCCAGGGTTACGGAAACACCATATATTTT CASSPQGYGNTIYF
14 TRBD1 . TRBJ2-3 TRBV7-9 TGTGCCAGCAGTCGACAGGGAAGCACAGATACGCAGTATTTT CASSRQGSTDTQYF
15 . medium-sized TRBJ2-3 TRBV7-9 TGTGCCAGCAGCTTGCGAGCGGGCGTCACAGATACGCAGTATTTT CASSLRAGVTDTQYF
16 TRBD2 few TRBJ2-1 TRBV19 TGTGCCAGTAGTATAGGGCGGGGGTTCTCCTACAATGAGCAGTTCTTC CASSIGRGFSYNEQFF
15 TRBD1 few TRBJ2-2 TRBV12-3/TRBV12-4 TGTGCCAGCAGTCTTACAGGGGGAAACACCGGGGAGCTGTTTTTT CASSLTGGNTGELFF
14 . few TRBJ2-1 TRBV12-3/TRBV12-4 TGTGCCAGCAGCCCGGGTTCGACCTACAATGAGCAGTTCTTC CASSPGSTYNEQFF
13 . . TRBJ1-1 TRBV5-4 TGTGCCAGCAGCCTTAGCGGACAGTCTGAAGCTTTCTTT CASSLSGQSEAFF
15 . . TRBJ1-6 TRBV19 TGTGCCAGTAGTGACGAGTTTTCCTATAATTCACCCCTCCACTTT CASSDEFSYNSPLHF
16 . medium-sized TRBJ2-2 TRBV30 TGTGCCTTCTCGGGACTTTTGCTAGCGAACACCGGGGAGCTGTTTTTT CAFSGLLLANTGELFF
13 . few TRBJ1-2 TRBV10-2 TGCGCCAGCAGTGAGGTTCGGGTTTATGGCTACACCTTC CASSEVRVYGYTF
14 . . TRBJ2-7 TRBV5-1 TGCGCCAGCAGCTTGGAGGTCCATTCGGTCGAGCAGTACTTC CASSLEVHSVEQYF
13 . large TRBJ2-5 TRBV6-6 TGTGCCAGCAGTCTCCAGGGGAAGCAGACCCAGTACTTC CASSLQGKQTQYF
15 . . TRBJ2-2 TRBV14 TGTGCCAGCAGCCTTCTCTCCTCGGACACCGGGGAGCTGTTTTTT CASSLLSSDTGELFF
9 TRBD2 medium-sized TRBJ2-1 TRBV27 TGTGCCAGGGGGGGGGAGCAGTTCTTC CARGGEQFF
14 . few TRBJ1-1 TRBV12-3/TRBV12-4 TGTGCCAGCAGTTTTCTAACCATGAACACTGAAGCTTTCTTT CASSFLTMNTEAFF
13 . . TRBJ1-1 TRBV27 TGTGCCAGCAGTTTGGTACAGGGAGCTGAAGCTTTCTTT CASSLVQGAEAFF
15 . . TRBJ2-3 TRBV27 TGTGCCAGCAGTGGACCCGGGACTCCCACAGATACGCAGTATTTT CASSGPGTPTDTQYF
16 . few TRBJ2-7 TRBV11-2 TGTGCCAGCAGGGGCGTGCGACGAGGGGCAGGCAACGAGCAGTACTTC CASRGVRRGAGNEQYF
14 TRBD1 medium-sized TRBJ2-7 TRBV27 TGTGCCAGCAGACGGACAGGGGCACTCCTCGAGCAGTACTTC CASRRTGALLEQYF
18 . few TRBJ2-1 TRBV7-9 TGTGCCAGCAGCTTAGGGTCCAGACTCCTCAATTCGGGTAATGAGCAGTTCTTC CASSLGSRLLNSGNEQFF
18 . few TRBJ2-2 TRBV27 TGTGCCAGCAGTTTAGCCTCCGCGGGGGCCGTTATAACCGGGGAGCTGTTTTTT CASSLASAGAVITGELFF
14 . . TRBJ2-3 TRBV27 TGTGCCAGCAGTTTATTCCTAGGGGGAGATACGCAGTATTTT CASSLFLGGDTQYF
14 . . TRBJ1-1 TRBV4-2 TGTGCCAGCAGCCTCCCCGGGGGGCAGACTGAAGCTTTCTTT CASSLPGGQTEAFF
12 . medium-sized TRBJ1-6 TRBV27 TGTGCCAGCAGCTTCGGGGGTTCACCCCTCCACTTT CASSFGGSPLHF
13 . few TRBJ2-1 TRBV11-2 TGTGCCAGCAGCTTAGATACGCGTGATGAGCAGTTCTTC CASSLDTRDEQFF
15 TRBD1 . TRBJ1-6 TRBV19 TGTGCCAGTAGTCTCCCGGGACAGGGTAATTCACCCCTCCACTTT CASSLPGQGNSPLHF
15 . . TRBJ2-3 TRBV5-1 TGCGCCAGCAGTCTGGCGGGCGATATCTCAGATACGCAGTATTTT CASSLAGDISDTQYF
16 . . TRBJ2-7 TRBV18 TGTGCCAGCTCACCCGTTCCAGGGCTTATTCCGTTCGAGCAGTACTTC CASSPVPGLIPFEQYF